A single sample gave rise to the 5 T cell receptor beta chains below, sequenced in a study of cytomegalovirus exposure and HLA in healthy donors. The primer mix had 60 Vbeta and 13 Jbeta primers. Data came from immunoSEQ multiplex PCR; TCRdb stores just in-frame clones and leaves some out. The table records under 120,000 clones, around 70% of them present only once. The specimen was PBMCs. These receptors were collected from a man aged 35 to 55 in good health and CMV-seropositive.

The chain has TRBV7-9 and TRBJ2-2; TRBD1 is a possible D gene (6 bases). This CDR3 is built from 14 residues. Germline V gene lookup returns CDR1 SEHNR and CDR2 FQNEAQ (reference sequence). Trimming took 2 bases from V and 4 from J, leaving 8 bases between them. The CDR3 DNA reads TGTGCCAGCAGCTTATTAGGGGGCACCGGGGAGCTGTTTTTT. This translates into CASSLLGGTGELFF.

The chain links TRBV6-1 to TRBJ2-7; D not resolved. The CDR3 has 11 residues. Germline CDR1 is MNHNS and CDR2 is SASEGT. V gave up 6 bases and J gave up 7 bases, with 10 bases separating them. CDR3 region: CASSPDGEQYV. The CDR3 DNA reads TGTGCCAGCAGCCCGGATGGAGAGCAGTACGTC.

V gene TRBV7-9 combines with J gene TRBJ1-1, with a weak D call TRBD1 (5 bases). The CDR3 totals 14 residues. V was clipped by 5 bases and J by 1 base, with 11 bases between them. Germline CDR1 reads SEHNR; CDR2 reads FQNEAQ (reference sequence). Here the CDR3 DNA reads TGTGCCAGCAGCCCAGACAGACCGAACACTGAAGCTTTCTTT. Translating gives CASSPDRPNTEAFF.

DNA for the CDR3: TGTGCCAGCAGCGTAGGGGCTGGGGCGAGTACTGAAGCTTTCTTT. Translated: CASSVGAGASTEAFF. The genes are TRBV9 and TRBJ1-1, with D maybe TRBD1 (5 bases). CDR1 and CDR2 (germline): SGDLS, YYNGEE. The CDR3 sequence is 15 residues long. V dropped 0 bases and J dropped 5 bases, with 14 bases sitting between them. The variable domain in full, completed from reference TRBV9 and TRBJ1-1, reads DSGVTQTPKHLITATGQRVTLRCSPRSGDLSVYWYQQSLDQGLQFLIQYYNGEERAKGNILERFSAQQFPDLHSELNLSSLELGDSALYFCASSVGAGASTEAFFGQGTRLTVV.

This chain joins TRBV6-4 and TRBJ2-7, with D maybe TRBD1 (6 bases). V lost 7 bases to trimming and J lost 2 bases, with 15 bases between them. Germline values: CDR1 MRHNA, CDR2 SNTAGT. There are 14 residues in the CDR3. In nucleotides, the CDR3 is TGTGCCAGCAAACCCGGGACACCCACCTACGAGCAGTACGTC. It yields the protein CASKPGTPTYEQYV.